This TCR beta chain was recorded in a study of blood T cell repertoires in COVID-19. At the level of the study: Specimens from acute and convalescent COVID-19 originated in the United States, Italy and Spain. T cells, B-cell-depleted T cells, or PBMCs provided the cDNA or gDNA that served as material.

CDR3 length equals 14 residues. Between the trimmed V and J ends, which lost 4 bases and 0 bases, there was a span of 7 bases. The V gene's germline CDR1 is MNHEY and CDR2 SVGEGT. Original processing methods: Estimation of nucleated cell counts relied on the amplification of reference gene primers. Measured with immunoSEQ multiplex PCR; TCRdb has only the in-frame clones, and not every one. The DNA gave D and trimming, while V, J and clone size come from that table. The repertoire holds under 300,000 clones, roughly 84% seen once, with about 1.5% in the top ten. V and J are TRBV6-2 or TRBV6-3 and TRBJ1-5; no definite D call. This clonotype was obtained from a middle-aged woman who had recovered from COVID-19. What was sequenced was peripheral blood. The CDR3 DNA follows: TGTGCCAGCAGTTTGAGTCATAGCAATCAGCCCCAGCATTTT. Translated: CASSLSHSNQPQHF.